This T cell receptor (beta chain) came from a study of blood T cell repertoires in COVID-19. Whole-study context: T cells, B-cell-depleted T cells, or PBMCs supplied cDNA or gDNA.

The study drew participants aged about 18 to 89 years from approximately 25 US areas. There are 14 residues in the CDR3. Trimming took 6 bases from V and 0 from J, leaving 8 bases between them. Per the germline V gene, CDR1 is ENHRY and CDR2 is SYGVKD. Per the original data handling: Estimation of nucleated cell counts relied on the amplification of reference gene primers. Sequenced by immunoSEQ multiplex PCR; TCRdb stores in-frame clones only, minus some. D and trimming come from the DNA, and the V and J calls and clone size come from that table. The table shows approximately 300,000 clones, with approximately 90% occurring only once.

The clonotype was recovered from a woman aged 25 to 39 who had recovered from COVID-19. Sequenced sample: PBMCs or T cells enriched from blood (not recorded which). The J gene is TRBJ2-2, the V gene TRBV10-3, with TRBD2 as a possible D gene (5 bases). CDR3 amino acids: CAIRGGPNTGELFF. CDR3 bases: TGTGCCATCAGAGGAGGTCCGAACACCGGGGAGCTGTTTTTT.